The entry below describes one T cell receptor beta chain. The antigen is not known. Between the trimmed V and J ends, which lost 1 base and 3 bases, there was a span of 9 bases. The CDR3 has 14 amino acids. The germline CDR1 and CDR2 sequences are MNHEY and SVGAGI. This sample is part of a study of cytomegalovirus exposure and HLA in healthy donors. Study summary: Later, an analysis reported that the 120 or so validation repertoires had used the same platform as the roughly 660 first-cohort repertoires. Study-level results: Generally TCR sequences proved uncommon, though certain public TCRs appeared in numerous donors.

The donors were members of the validation cohort, which comprised more than 90 subjects and was separate from the first cohort of 666 subjects. Some clones are missing from TCRdb's copy, which holds only in-frame ones; the method was immunoSEQ multiplex PCR. Of fewer than 90,000 clones listed, roughly 95% were seen once; the top ten hold over 1.5%. The sample consisted of PBMCs. The source of this sequence is a man aged 18 to 30 in good health and CMV-seropositive. The chain links TRBV6-5 to TRBJ1-2, with D tentatively TRBD1 (6 bases). The CDR3 is CASSYWGGHYGYTF. CDR3 DNA: TGTGCCAGCAGTTACTGGGGGGGGCACTATGGCTACACCTTC.